The 23 T cell receptor beta chains given below trace back to one sample, sequenced in a study of cytomegalovirus exposure and HLA in healthy donors. Primers: 60 Vbeta forward and 13 Jbeta reverse. Data came from immunoSEQ multiplex PCR; TCRdb stores just in-frame clones and leaves some out. The table lists some 180,000 clones, approximately 80% of them singletons, with roughly 3.1% in the top ten. Sequenced: PBMCs. The receptors stem from a man aged 40-50 years in good health and CMV-seropositive.

The count of this clone is one. This chain uses TRBV2 with TRBJ1-1; TRBD1 is a possible D gene (5 bases). The germline CDR1 and CDR2 sequences are SNHLY and FYNNEI. The CDR3 runs 15 residues. V dropped 6 bases and J dropped 8 bases, with 22 bases sitting between them. The CDR3 sequence is CASSEKSRGNIEAFF. The CDR3 DNA sequence: TGTGCCAGCAGCGAGAAGTCTCGGGGGAACATCGAAGCTTTCTTT.

The chain has TRBV19 and TRBJ1-2; 8 nucleotides agree with TRBD1. CDR1 and CDR2 (germline): LNHDA, SQIVND (reference sequence). V shed 6 bases, J shed 3 bases, and the junction held 9 bases outside the gene matches. There are 15 residues in the CDR3. The CDR3 region has the DNA TGTGCCAGTAGCCCCCCCCCGGGACAGGACTATGGCTACACCTTC. Its protein is CASSPPPGQDYGYTF.

The V gene is TRBV7-7, the J gene TRBJ2-2; TRBD2 agrees at 12 bases. This CDR3 region has 16 residues. The germline V gene encodes CDR1 SSHAT and CDR2 FNYEAQ (reference sequence). V was pared by 3 bases and J by 2 bases, with 1 base of the junction left unmatched. The chain's CDR3 is CASSLTSGSNTGELFF. The CDR3 region has the DNA TGTGCCAGCAGCTTGACTAGCGGGAGTAACACCGGGGAGCTGTTTTTT.

This chain connects TRBV21-1 to TRBJ2-3; the table assigns TRBD2, which was not confirmed against the DNA. TRBV21-1 is marked as a pseudogene. The CDR3 consists of 18 residues. CDR3: CASSKAAETQLSTDTQYF. The CDR3 DNA is TGTGCCAGCAGCAAAGCGGCAGAGACCCAACTATCCACAGATACGCAGTATTTT.

The chain couples TRBV7-9 to TRBJ2-1, with 7 bases lining up with TRBD2. CDR1 is SEHNR and CDR2 is FQNEAQ in the germline V gene (reference sequence). The CDR3 consists of 16 residues. V shed 5 bases and J 2 bases; nucleotides not matched to a gene: 9. This chain's CDR3 is CASSPRAGEPYNEQFF. The DNA of the CDR3 is TGTGCCAGCAGCCCCAGGGCGGGAGAGCCCTACAATGAGCAGTTCTTC.

This clone occurred once. The chain has TRBV7-3 and TRBJ2-3, with 9 positions matching TRBD2. The V and J ends lost 4 bases and 8 bases, in that order; junction bases with no gene match: 13. Per germline, CDR1 SGHTA and CDR2 FQGTGA. The CDR3 contains 16 residues. The CDR3 DNA follows: TGTGCCAGCAGCTCCGGGGGCGGGGGGGCCAGGGGTACGCAGTATTTT. Residues: CASSSGGGGARGTQYF.

The V and J genes are TRBV7-9 and TRBJ2-3; D possibly corresponds to TRBD1 (5 bases). From germline, CDR1 is SEHNR and CDR2 FQNEAQ (reference sequence). V lost 5 bases and J lost 0, with 12 bases in between. The CDR3 is 15 amino acids. CDR3 sequence (DNA): TGTGCCAGCAGCCAGGCCAGGGTCAGCACAGATACGCAGTATTTT. It codes for CASSQARVSTDTQYF.

The chain combines TRBV19 with TRBJ1-5, with D possibly matching TRBD1 (6 bases). This CDR3 region has 16 residues. V was pared by 2 bases and J by 9 bases, with 20 bases between. The V gene's germline CDR1 is LNHDA and CDR2 SQIVND (reference sequence). The CDR3 reads CASSINSAGVPWPQHF. The DNA for the CDR3 is TGTGCCAGTAGTATAAACTCGGCAGGGGTCCCGTGGCCCCAGCATTTT. Complete variable domain (other parts from reference TRBV19 and TRBJ1-5): DGGITQSPKYLFRKEGQNVTLSCEQNLNHDAMYWYRQDPGQGLRLIYYSQIVNDFQKGDIAEGYSVSREKKESFPLTVTSAQKNPTAFYLCASSINSAGVPWPQHFGDGTRLSIL.

The J gene is TRBJ2-5, the V gene TRBV7-8, with D possibly matching TRBD2 (6 bases). The V gene's germline CDR1 is SGHVS and CDR2 FQNEAQ. The CDR3 has 13 residues. Trimming took 5 bases from V and 1 from J, leaving 8 bases between them. The CDR3 bases are TGTGCCAGCAGCCCGGGGGTCCAAGAGACCCAGTACTTC. Translation gives CASSPGVQETQYF.

V and J are TRBV4-2 and TRBJ2-3; 10 bases fit TRBD1. In germline, CDR1 is LGHNA, CDR2 YNFKEQ. The CDR3 sequence is 16 residues long. Unmatched junction bases numbered 5, after V lost 2 bases and J lost 3 bases. DNA of the CDR3: TGTGCCAGCAGCCAATTGACAGGGGGCGGGACAGATACGCAGTATTTT. Translating it yields CASSQLTGGGTDTQYF.

This chain connects TRBV7-9 to TRBJ2-4, with a tentative D call TRBD1 (5 bases). The CDR3 is 15 residues long. V was shortened by 5 bases and J by 5 bases, with 16 bases between the two germline ends. In germline, CDR1 is SEHNR, CDR2 FQNEAQ (reference sequence). CDR3 sequence: CASSAGQGGQNIQYF. In DNA, the CDR3 is TGTGCCAGCAGCGCCGGACAAGGCGGCCAAAACATTCAGTACTTC.

The V gene is TRBV7-8, the J gene TRBJ2-7; TRBD2 matches 7 bases. The CDR3 contains 14 residues. With V trimmed by 1 base and J by 3 bases, 3 bases remained unmatched. In germline, CDR1 is SGHVS, CDR2 FQNEAQ. This CDR3 reads CASSLVTGGYEQYF. The CDR3 nucleotides are TGTGCCAGCAGCTTAGTTACGGGGGGCTACGAGCAGTACTTC.

The chain is built from TRBV2 and TRBJ1-1; 8 bases are shared with TRBD1. The CDR3 totals 14 residues. The V and J ends lost 5 bases and 1 base, in that order; junction bases with no gene match: 3. CDR1 SNHLY and CDR2 FYNNEI come from the germline V gene. CDR3 coding DNA: TGTGCCAGCAGTTGGGACAGGACGAACACTGAAGCTTTCTTT. Translating it yields CASSWDRTNTEAFF.

CDR3 DNA sequence: TGTGCCAGTAGTATTTCGGGACACGAACGCCTTGGGTCCTACAATGAGCAGTTCTTC. This gives the protein CASSISGHERLGSYNEQFF. J is TRBJ2-1 and V is TRBV19; possible D gene TRBD1, 6 bases. V was shortened by 3 bases and J by 1 base, with 22 bases between the two germline ends. This CDR3 region has 19 residues. Looked up from germline, CDR1 is LNHDA and CDR2 is SQIVND (reference sequence).

J is TRBJ2-5 and V is TRBV28; D possibly corresponds to TRBD2 (6 bases). Germline V gene data show CDR1 as MDHEN and CDR2 as SYDVKM. V lost 2 bases and J 2 bases, leaving 9 bases between the germline ends. CDR3 size: 14 residues. The CDR3: CASSLRDFQETQYF. The CDR3 DNA follows: TGTGCCAGCAGTTTAAGGGACTTTCAAGAGACCCAGTACTTC. Together with reference TRBV28 and TRBJ2-5, the CDR3 gives the full variable domain: DVKVTQSSRYLVKRTGEKVFLECVQDMDHENMFWYRQDPGLGLRLIYFSYDVKMKEKGDIPEGYSVSREKKERFSLILESASTNQTSMYLCASSLRDFQETQYFGPGTRLLVL.

V gene TRBV19 combines with J gene TRBJ1-5, with 8 bases that match TRBD1. V shed 9 bases, J shed 0 bases, and the junction held 10 bases outside the gene matches. This CDR3 spans 16 amino acids. Germline V gene lookup returns CDR1 LNHDA and CDR2 SQIVND (reference sequence). The CDR3 bases are TGTGCCAGCAGCCTCGGACAGGGCTATAGCAATCAGCCCCAGCATTTT. This encodes CASSLGQGYSNQPQHF.

This rearrangement joins TRBV7-3 to TRBJ2-7; TRBD1 matches 7 bases. Unmatched junction bases numbered 3, after V lost 4 bases and J lost 6 bases. This CDR3 is built from 12 residues. Germline values: CDR1 SGHTA, CDR2 FQGTGA. The CDR3 coding sequence is TGTGCCAGCAGCTCCCGACAGGGCGAGCAGTACTTC. It codes for CASSSRQGEQYF.

This clone has just one count. The chain combines TRBV2 with TRBJ2-1, with TRBD2 identical over 8 bases. From germline, CDR1 is SNHLY and CDR2 FYNNEI. Trimming removed 8 bases from V and 3 bases from J; junction bases left unmatched: 3. The length of the CDR3 is 13 residues. CDR3 nucleotides: TGTGCCAGCGCTACTAGCGGCTACAATGAGCAGTTCTTC. The encoded protein is CASATSGYNEQFF. The full variable domain, completed using reference TRBV2 and TRBJ2-1, is EPEVTQTPSHQVTQMGQEVILRCVPISNHLYFYWYRQILGQKVEFLVSFYNNEISEKSEIFDDQFSVERPDGSNFTLKIRSTKLEDSAMYFCASATSGYNEQFFGPGTRLTVL.

CDR3 sequence reads: CASSLRQGASGANVLTF. CDR3 DNA sequence: TGTGCCAGCAGCTTAAGACAGGGGGCATCTGGGGCCAACGTCCTGACTTTC. J is TRBJ2-6 and V is TRBV7-8; 10 nucleotides agree with TRBD1. The CDR3 has 17 residues. V lost 2 bases, J lost 1 base, and 2 bases stayed unmatched. Looked up from germline, CDR1 is SGHVS and CDR2 is FQNEAQ.

The rearrangement links TRBV6-6 to TRBJ1-6; weak D call: TRBD1 (5 bases). Trimming took 7 bases from V and 7 from J, leaving 14 bases between them. CDR1 MNHNY and CDR2 SVGAGI come from the germline V gene (reference sequence). The CDR3 length is 14 residues. The CDR3 DNA sequence: TGTGCCAGCACACTCGACAGAAGGAATTCACCCCTCCACTTT. Protein sequence: CASTLDRRNSPLHF.

The chain employs TRBV4-3 and TRBJ2-3; D may be TRBD2 (6 bases). V lost 0 bases to trimming and J lost 0 bases, with 13 bases between them. The CDR3 consists of 17 residues. Germline V gene lookup returns CDR1 LGHNA and CDR2 YSLEER. This CDR3 is CASSQESTSGSTDTQYF. The CDR3 nucleotides are TGCGCCAGCAGCCAAGAATCAACAAGCGGGAGCACAGATACGCAGTATTTT.

This chain uses TRBV2 with TRBJ2-7; TRBD2 is a possible D gene (6 bases). The CDR3 has 17 residues. The germline V and J ends were trimmed by 8 bases and 0 bases, with 23 bases remaining between them. Germline assignment: CDR1 SNHLY and CDR2 FYNNEI. The CDR3 sequence is CASLNSAGRQNSYEQYF. The CDR3 region has the DNA TGTGCCAGCCTAAACTCTGCAGGGAGGCAAAACTCCTACGAGCAGTACTTC.

The chain recombines TRBV5-6 with TRBJ1-5; weak D call: TRBD1 (6 bases). The CDR3 runs 14 residues. Germline CDR1 reads SGHDT; CDR2 reads YYEEEE. V was pared by 6 bases and J by 2 bases, with 12 bases between. The CDR3 DNA follows: TGTGCCAGCAATAAACGGACAGGCAATCAGCCCCAGCATTTT. This codes for CASNKRTGNQPQHF.